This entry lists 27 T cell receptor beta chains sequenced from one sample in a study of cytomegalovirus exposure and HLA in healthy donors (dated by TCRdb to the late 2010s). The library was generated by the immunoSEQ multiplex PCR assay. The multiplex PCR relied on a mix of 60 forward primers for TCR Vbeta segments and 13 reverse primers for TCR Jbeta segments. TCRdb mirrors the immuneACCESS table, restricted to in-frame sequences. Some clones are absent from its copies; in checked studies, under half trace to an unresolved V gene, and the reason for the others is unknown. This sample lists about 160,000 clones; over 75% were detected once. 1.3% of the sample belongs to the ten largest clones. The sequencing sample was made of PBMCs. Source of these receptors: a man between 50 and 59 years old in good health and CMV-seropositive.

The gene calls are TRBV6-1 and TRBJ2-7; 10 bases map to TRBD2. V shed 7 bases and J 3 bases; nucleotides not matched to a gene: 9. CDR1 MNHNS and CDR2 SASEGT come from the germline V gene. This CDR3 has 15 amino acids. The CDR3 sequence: CASKGGASGGYEQYF. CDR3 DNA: TGTGCCAGCAAAGGAGGAGCTAGCGGGGGCTACGAGCAGTACTTC.

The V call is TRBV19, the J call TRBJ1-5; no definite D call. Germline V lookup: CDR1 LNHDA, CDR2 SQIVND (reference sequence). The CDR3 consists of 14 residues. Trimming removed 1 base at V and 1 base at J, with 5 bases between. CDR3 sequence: CASSIGPSNQPQHF. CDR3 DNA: TGTGCCAGTAGTATAGGGCCGAGCAATCAGCCCCAGCATTTT.

CDR3 protein: CASSRTTDRTDTQYF. In nucleotides, the CDR3 is TGTGCCAGCAGCCGAACGACAGATCGCACAGATACGCAGTATTTT. The chain uses TRBV7-9 and TRBJ2-3, with D perhaps TRBD1 (5 bases). This CDR3 has 15 amino acids. V was cut by 5 bases and J by 1 base, with 13 bases left in between. Germline V gene lookup returns CDR1 SEHNR and CDR2 FQNEAQ (reference sequence).

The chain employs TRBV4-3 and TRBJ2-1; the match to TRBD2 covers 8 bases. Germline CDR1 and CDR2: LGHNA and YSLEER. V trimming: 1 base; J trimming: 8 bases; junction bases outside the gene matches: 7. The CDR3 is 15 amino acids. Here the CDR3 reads CASSQAGTRGHEQFF. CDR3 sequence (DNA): TGCGCCAGCAGCCAAGCCGGGACTAGGGGCCATGAGCAGTTCTTC.

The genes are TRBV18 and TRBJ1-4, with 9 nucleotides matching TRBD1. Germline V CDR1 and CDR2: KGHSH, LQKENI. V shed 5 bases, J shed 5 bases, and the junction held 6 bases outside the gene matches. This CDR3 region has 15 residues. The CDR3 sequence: CASSGGQGRNEKLFF. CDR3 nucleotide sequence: TGTGCCAGCTCAGGCGGACAGGGGAGGAATGAAAAACTGTTTTTT.

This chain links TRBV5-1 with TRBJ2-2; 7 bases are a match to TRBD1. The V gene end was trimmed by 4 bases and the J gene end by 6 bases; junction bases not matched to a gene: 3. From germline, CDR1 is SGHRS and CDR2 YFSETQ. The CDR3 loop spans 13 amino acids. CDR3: CASSPGTAGELFF. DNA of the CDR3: TGCGCCAGCAGCCCCGGGACAGCCGGGGAGCTGTTTTTT.

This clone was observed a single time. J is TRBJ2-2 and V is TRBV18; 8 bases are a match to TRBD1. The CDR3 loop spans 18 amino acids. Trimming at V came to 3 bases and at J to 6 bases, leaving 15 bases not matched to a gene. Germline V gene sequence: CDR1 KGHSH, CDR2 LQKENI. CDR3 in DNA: TGTGCCAGCTCACCCCGGGCAGGAAACTCACAGGGGGCCGGGGAGCTGTTTTTT. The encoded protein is CASSPRAGNSQGAGELFF.

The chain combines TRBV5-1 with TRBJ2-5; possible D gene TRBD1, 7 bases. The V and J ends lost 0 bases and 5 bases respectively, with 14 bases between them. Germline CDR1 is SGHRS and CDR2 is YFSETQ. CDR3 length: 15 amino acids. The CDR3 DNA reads TGCGCCAGCAGCTTGGACCCAGGGGGGACGGAGACCCAGTACTTC. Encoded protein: CASSLDPGGTETQYF.

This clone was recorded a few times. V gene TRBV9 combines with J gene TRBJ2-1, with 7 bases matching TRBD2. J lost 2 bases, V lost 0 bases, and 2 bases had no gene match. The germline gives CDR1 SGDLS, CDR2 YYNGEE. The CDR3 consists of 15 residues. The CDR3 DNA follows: TGTGCCAGCAGCGTAGCGGGGGGAACCTACAATGAGCAGTTCTTC. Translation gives CASSVAGGTYNEQFF.

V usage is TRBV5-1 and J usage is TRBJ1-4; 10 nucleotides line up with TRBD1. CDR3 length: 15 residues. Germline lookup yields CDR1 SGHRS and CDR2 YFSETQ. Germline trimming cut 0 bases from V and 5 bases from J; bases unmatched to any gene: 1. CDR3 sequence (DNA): TGCGCCAGCAGCTTGGTGGGACAGGGGAATGAAAAACTGTTTTTT. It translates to CASSLVGQGNEKLFF.

CDR3 nucleotide sequence: TGTGCCAGCAGTTCCGGAGACAGCTCTGGAAACACCATATATTTT. Translation: CASSSGDSSGNTIYF. The V call is TRBV9, the J call TRBJ1-3; tentatively, D is TRBD1 (5 bases). The V end was cut by 5 bases, the J end by 0 bases, with 12 bases between. The V gene's germline CDR1 is SGDLS and CDR2 YYNGEE. This CDR3 has 15 amino acids.

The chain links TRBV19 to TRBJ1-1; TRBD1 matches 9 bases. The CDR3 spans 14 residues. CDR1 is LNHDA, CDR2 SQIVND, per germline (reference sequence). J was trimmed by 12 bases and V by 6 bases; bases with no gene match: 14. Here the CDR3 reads CASSLRWDREKSFF. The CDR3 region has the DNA TGTGCCAGTAGCCTACGTTGGGACAGGGAGAAATCTTTCTTT.

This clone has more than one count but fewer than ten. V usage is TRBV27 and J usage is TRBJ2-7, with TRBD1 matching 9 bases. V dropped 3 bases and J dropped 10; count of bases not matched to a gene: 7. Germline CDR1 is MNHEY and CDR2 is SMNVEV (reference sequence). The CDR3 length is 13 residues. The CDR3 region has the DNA TGTGCCAGCAGTTTCCGGGACAGGGAGGGACAGTACTTC. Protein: CASSFRDREGQYF.

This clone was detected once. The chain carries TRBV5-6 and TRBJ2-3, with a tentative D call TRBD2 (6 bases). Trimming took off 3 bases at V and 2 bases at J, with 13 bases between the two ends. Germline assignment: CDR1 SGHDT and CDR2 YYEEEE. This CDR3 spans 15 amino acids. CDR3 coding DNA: TGTGCCAGCAGCTCTGTGATGGGACTCACAGATACGCAGTATTTT. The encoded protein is CASSSVMGLTDTQYF.

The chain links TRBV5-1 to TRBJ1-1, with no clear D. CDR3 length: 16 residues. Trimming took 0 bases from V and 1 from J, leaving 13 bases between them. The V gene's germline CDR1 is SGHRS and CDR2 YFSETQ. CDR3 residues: CASSLERVMGNTEAFF. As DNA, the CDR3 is TGCGCCAGCAGCTTGGAGAGGGTAATGGGGAACACTGAAGCTTTCTTT.

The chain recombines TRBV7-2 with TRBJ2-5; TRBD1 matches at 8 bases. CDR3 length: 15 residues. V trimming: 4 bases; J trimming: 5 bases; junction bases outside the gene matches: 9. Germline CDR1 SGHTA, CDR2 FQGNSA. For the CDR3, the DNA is TGTGCCAGCAGCTCCCGGGACAGGCCATGGGAGACCCAGTACTTC. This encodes CASSSRDRPWETQYF.

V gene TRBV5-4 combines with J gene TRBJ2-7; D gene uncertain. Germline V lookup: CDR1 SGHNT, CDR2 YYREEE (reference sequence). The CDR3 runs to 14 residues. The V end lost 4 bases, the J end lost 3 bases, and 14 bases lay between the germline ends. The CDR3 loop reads CASSPATPVYEQYF. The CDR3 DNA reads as TGTGCCAGCAGCCCCGCGACACCGGTCTACGAGCAGTACTTC.

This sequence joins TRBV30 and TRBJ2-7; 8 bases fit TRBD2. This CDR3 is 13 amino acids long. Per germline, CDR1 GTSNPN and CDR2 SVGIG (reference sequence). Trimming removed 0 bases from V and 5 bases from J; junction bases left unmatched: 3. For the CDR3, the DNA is TGTGCCTGGAGTGTCGGTAGCGGGAACGAGCAGTACTTC. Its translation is CAWSVGSGNEQYF.

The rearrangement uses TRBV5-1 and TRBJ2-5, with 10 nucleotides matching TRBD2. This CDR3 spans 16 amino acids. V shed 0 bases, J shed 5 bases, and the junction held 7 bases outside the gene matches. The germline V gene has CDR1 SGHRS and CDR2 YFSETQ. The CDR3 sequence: CASSLGLAGAGETQYF. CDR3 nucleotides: TGCGCCAGCAGCTTGGGGCTAGCGGGAGCCGGGGAGACCCAGTACTTC.

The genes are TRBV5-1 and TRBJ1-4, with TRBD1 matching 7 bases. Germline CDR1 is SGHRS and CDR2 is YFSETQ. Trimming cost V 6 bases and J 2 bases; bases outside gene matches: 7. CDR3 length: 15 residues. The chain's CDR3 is CASTLTGATNEKLFF. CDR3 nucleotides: TGCGCCAGCACCTTAACAGGGGCGACTAATGAAAAACTGTTTTTT. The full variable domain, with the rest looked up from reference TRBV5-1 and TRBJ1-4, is KAGVTQTPRYLIKTRGQQVTLSCSPISGHRSVSWYQQTPGQGLQFLFEYFSETQRNKGNFPGRFSGRQFSNSRSEMNVSTLELGDSALYLCASTLTGATNEKLFFGSGTQLSVL.

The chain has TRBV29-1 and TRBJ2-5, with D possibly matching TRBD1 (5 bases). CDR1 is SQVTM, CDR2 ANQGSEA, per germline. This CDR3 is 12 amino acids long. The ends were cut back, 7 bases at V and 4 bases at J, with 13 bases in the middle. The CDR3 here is CSGGEIGETQYF. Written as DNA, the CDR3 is TGCAGCGGGGGCGAGATTGGAGAGACCCAGTACTTC.

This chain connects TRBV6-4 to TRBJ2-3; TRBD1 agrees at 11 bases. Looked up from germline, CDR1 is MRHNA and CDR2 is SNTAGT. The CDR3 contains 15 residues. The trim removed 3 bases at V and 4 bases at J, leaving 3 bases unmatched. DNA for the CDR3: TGTGCCAGCAGTGAAGGGACAGGGGGTCCAGATACGCAGTATTTT. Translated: CASSEGTGGPDTQYF.

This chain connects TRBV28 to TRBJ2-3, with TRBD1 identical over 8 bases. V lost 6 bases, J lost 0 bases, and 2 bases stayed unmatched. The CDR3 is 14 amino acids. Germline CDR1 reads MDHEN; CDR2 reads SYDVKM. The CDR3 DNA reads TGTGCCAGCAGGGGACAGGCAAGCACAGATACGCAGTATTTT. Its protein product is CASRGQASTDTQYF.

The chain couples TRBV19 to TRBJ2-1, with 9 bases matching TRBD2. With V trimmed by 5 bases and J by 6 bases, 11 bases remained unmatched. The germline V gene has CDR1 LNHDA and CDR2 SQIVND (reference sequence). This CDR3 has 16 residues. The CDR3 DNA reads TGTGCCAGTAGTTTCAATAGCGGGGGAGCCTCCAATGAGCAGTTCTTC. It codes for CASSFNSGGASNEQFF. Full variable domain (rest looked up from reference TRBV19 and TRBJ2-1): DGGITQSPKYLFRKEGQNVTLSCEQNLNHDAMYWYRQDPGQGLRLIYYSQIVNDFQKGDIAEGYSVSREKKESFPLTVTSAQKNPTAFYLCASSFNSGGASNEQFFGPGTRLTVL.

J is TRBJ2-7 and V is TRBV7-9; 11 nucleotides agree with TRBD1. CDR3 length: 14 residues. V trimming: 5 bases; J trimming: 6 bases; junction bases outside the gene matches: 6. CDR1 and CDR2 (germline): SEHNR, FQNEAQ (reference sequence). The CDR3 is CASSLGQGAAEQYF. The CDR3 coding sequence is TGTGCCAGCAGCCTAGGACAGGGGGCTGCCGAGCAGTACTTC.

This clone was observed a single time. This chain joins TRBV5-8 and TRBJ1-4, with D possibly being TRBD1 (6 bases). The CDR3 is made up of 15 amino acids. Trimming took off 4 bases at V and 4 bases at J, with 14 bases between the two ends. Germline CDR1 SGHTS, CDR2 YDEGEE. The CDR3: CASSPDRVINEKLFF. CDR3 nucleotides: TGTGCCAGCAGCCCGGACAGAGTCATTAATGAAAAACTGTTTTTT.

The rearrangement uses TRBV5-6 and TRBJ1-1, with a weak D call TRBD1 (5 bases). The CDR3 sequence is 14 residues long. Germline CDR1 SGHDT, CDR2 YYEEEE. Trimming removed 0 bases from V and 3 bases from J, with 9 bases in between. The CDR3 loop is CASSLGRGYTEAFF. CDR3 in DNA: TGTGCCAGCAGCTTGGGCCGGGGGTACACTGAAGCTTTCTTT.